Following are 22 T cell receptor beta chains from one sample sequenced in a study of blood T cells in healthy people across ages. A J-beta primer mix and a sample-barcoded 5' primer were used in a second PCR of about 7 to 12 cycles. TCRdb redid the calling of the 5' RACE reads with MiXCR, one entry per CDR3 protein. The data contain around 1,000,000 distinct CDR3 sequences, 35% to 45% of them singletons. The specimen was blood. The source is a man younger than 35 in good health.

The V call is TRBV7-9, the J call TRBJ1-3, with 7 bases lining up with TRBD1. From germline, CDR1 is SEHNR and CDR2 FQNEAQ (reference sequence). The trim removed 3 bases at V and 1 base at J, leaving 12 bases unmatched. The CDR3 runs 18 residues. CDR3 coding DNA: TGTGCCAGCAGCTTCCATCCTCGACAGGGTAAATCTGGAAACACCATATATTTT. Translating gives CASSFHPRQGKSGNTIYF. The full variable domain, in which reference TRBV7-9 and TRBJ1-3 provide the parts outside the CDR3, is DTGVSQNPRHKITKRGQNVTFRCDPISEHNRLYWYRQTLGQGPEFLTYFQNEAQLEKSRLLSDRFSAERPKGSFSTLEIQRTEQGDSAMYLCASSFHPRQGKSGNTIYFGEGSWLTVV.

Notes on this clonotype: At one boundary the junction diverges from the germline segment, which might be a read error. CDR3 protein: CPISESFSSGGYEQYF. CDR3 in DNA: TGTCCCATCAGTGAGTCGTTTTCTAGCGGGGGCTACGAGCAGTACTTC. This chain joins TRBV10-3 and TRBJ2-1; TRBD2 matches 10 bases. TRBJ2-7 matches the DNA end more closely, so the J call is doubtful. The CDR3 has 16 amino acids. Germline loops: CDR1 ENHRY, CDR2 SYGVKD.

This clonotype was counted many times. Here the CDR3 reads CAISESPGDNEKLFF. CDR3 DNA sequence: TGTGCCATCAGTGAGTCCCCAGGGGATAATGAAAAACTGTTTTTT. V gene TRBV10-3 combines with J gene TRBJ1-4; weak D call: TRBD1 (6 bases). V gave up 0 bases and J gave up 4 bases, with 9 bases separating them. This CDR3 has 15 amino acids. The germline V gene encodes CDR1 ENHRY and CDR2 SYGVKD.

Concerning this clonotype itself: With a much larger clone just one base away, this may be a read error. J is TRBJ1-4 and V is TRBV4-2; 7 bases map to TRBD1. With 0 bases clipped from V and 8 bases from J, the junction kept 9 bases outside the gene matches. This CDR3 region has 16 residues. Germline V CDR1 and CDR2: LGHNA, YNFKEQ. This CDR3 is CASSQDSETGREKLFF. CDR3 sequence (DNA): TGTGCCAGCAGCCAAGATTCGGAGACAGGGCGGGAAAAACTGTTTTTT.

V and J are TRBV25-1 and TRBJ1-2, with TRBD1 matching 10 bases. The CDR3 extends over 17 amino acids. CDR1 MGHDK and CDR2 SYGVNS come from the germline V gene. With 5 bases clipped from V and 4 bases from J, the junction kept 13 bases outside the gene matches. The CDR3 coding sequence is TGTGCCAGCAGTCCCCCCGGGACAGGGGCTTTCGGCTATGGCTACACCTTC. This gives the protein CASSPPGTGAFGYGYTF.

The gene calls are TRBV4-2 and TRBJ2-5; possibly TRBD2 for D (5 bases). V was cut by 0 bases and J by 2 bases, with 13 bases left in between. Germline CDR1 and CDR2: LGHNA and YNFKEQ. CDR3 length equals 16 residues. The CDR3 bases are TGTGCCAGCAGCCAAGAGGTAGGGCGGGCACAAGAGACCCAGTACTTC. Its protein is CASSQEVGRAQETQYF.

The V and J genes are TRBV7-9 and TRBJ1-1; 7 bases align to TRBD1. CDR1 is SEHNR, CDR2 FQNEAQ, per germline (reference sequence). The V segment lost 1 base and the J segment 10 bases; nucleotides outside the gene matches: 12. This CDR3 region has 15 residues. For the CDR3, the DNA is TGTGCCAGCAGCTTAGATGGACAGGTACCTTCGTCAGCTTTCTTT. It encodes CASSLDGQVPSSAFF.

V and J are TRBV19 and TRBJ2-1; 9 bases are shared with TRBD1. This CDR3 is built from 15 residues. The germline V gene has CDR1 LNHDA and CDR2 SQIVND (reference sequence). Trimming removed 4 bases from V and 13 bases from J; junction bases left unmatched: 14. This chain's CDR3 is CASSTGQGNGETQFF. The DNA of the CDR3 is TGTGCCAGTAGTACCGGACAGGGGAATGGAGAGACCCAGTTCTTC.

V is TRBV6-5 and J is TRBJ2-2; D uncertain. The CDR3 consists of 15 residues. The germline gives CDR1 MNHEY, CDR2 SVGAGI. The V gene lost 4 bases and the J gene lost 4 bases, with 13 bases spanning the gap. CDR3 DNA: TGTGCCAGCAGTTCATACCGATACAGCACCGGGGAGCTGTTTTTT. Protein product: CASSSYRYSTGELFF.

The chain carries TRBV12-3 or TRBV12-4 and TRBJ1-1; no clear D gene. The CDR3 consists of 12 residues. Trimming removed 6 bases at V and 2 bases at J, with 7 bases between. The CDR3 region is CASRGINTEAFF. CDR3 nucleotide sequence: TGTGCCAGCAGGGGGATTAACACTGAAGCTTTCTTT.

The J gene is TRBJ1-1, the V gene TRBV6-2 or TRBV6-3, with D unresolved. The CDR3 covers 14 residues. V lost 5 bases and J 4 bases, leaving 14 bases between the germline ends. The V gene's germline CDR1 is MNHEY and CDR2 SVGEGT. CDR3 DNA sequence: TGTGCCAGCAGTGGACCGGACGTCACCACTGAAGCTTTCTTT. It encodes CASSGPDVTTEAFF.

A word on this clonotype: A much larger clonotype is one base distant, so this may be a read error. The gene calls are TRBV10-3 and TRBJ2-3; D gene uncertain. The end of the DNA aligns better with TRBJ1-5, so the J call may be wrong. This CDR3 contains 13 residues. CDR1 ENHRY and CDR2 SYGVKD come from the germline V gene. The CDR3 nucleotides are TGTGCCACCGTGGACGGTAGCACAGATACGCAGCATTTT. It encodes CATVDGSTDTQHF.

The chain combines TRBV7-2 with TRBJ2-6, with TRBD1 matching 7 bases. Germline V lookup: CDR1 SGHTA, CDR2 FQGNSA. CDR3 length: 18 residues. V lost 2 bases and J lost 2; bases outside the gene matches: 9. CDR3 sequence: CASSLSTIGGTGANVLTF. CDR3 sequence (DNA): TGTGCCAGCAGCTTATCCACTATAGGGGGCACTGGGGCCAACGTCCTGACTTTC.

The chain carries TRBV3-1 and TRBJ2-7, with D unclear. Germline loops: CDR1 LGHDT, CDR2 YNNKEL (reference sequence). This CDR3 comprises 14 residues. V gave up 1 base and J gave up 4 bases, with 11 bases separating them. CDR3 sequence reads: CASSQGAEPYEQYF. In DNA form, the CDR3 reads TGTGCCAGCAGCCAAGGCGCAGAACCTTACGAGCAGTACTTC.

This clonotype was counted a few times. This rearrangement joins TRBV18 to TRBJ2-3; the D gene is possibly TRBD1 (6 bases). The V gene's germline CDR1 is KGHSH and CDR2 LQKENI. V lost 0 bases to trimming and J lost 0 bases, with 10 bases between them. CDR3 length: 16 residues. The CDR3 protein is CASSPPGQKSTDTQYF. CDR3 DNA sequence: TGTGCCAGCTCACCACCAGGACAGAAAAGCACAGATACGCAGTATTTT. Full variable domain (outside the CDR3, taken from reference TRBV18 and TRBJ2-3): NAGVMQNPRHLVRRRGQEARLRCSPMKGHSHVYWYRQLPEEGLKFMVYLQKENIIDESGMPKERFSAEFPKEGPSILRIQQVVRGDSAAYFCASSPPGQKSTDTQYFGPGTRLTVL.

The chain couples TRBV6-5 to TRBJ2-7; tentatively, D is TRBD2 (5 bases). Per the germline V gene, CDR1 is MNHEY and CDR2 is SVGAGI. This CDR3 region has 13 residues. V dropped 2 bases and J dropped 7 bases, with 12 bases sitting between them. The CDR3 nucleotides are TGTGCCAGCAGTTACACTAATCCGGGGGAGCAGTACTTC. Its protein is CASSYTNPGEQYF.

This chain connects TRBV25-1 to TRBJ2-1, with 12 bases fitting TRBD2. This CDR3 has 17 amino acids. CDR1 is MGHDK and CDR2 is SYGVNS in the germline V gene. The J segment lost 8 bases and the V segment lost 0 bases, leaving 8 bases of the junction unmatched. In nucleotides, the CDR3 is TGTGCCAGCAGTGAATACGGGCTAGCGGGGGGGTTCGATGAGCAGTTCTTC. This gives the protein CASSEYGLAGGFDEQFF.

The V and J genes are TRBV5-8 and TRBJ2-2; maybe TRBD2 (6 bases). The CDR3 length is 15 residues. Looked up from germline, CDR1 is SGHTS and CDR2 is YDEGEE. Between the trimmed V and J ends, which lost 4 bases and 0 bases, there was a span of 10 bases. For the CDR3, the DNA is TGTGCCAGCAGCACTAGCAGATCGAACACCGGGGAGCTGTTTTTT. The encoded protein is CASSTSRSNTGELFF.

CDR3 protein: CASRAPAIGTDTQYF. The CDR3 region has the DNA TGTGCCAGCAGGGCTCCGGCTATCGGCACAGATACGCAGTATTTT. The J gene is TRBJ2-3, the V gene TRBV27, with D hard to call. CDR3 size: 15 residues. CDR1 is MNHEY and CDR2 is SMNVEV in the germline V gene (reference sequence). Trimming left V 6 bases short and J 1 base short, with 14 bases between.

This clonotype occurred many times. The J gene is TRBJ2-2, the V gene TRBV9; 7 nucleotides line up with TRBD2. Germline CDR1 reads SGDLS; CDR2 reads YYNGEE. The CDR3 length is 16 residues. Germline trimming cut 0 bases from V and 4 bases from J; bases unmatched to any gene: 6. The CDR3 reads CASSVDSGRVTGELFF. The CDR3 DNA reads TGTGCCAGCAGCGTAGATTCAGGGAGGGTCACCGGGGAGCTGTTTTTT.

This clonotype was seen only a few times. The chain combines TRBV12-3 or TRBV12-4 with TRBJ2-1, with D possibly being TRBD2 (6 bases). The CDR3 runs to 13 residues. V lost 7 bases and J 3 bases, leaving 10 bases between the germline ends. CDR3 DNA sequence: TGTGCCAGCACCCTTAGCGGCTACAATGAGCAGTTCTTC. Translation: CASTLSGYNEQFF.

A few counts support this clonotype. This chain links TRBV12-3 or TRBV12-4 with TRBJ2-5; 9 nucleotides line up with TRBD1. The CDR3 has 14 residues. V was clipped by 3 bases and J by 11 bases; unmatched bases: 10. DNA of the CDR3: TGTGCCAGCAGTTTTTTGGGACAGGGAGAGGAGCAGTACTTC. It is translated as CASSFLGQGEEQYF.